The 30 T cell receptor beta chains in this list originate from one sample, sequenced in a study of Tregs in tolerant kidney transplant recipients. Related graft donors supplied nonmyeloablative bone marrow transplants, and mixed chimerism was transient. Generated by immunoSEQ multiplex PCR, the TCRdb table keeps only in-frame clones and is missing some. In total, the table holds around 33,000 clones. The sample was CD4+ T cells from blood (PBMCs), taken 24 months after the transplant. These receptors came from a human patient who received a combined kidney and bone marrow transplant. Some T cells may be transferred from the graft donor.

On this clone itself: The read terminates 3 residues ahead of where the CDR3 ends, so the germline J gene completes it. The rearrangement uses TRBV2 and TRBJ2-7; TRBD2 matches 11 bases. Looked up from germline, CDR1 is SNHLY and CDR2 is FYNNEI. The J segment lost 3 bases and the V segment lost 6 bases, leaving 7 bases of the junction unmatched. The CDR3 is made up of 15 amino acids. The chain's CDR3 is CASSPSGTSGYEQYF. The CDR3 bases that were read are TGTGCCAGCAGCCCGTCCGGGACTAGCGGCTACGAG.

A remark on this clone: The CDR3 extends 3 residues past the end of the read, so its final part is completed from the germline J gene. The chain recombines TRBV3-1 (or the pseudogene TRBV3-2) with TRBJ1-1, with 9 bases aligning to TRBD1. The V and J ends lost 5 bases and 5 bases, in that order; junction bases with no gene match: 9. CDR1 and CDR2 from the germline V gene are LGHDT and YNNKEL (reference sequence). CDR3 length equals 15 residues. Incomplete CDR3 DNA: TGTGCCAGCAGCAGGGGACAGGGCTATAGGACTGAA. It is translated as CASSRGQGYRTE. In full, the CDR3 is CASSRGQGYRTEAFF.

Concerning this clone: The read is 3 residues too short to cover the CDR3 end, so that end is filled in from the germline J gene. The rearrangement links TRBV2 to TRBJ2-7; TRBD2 aligns across 11 bases. Trimming at V came to 3 bases and at J to 3 bases, leaving 10 bases not matched to a gene. The CDR3 runs to 17 residues. CDR1 is SNHLY, CDR2 FYNNEI, per germline. CDR3 DNA (partial): TGTGCCAGCAGTGACCTCACACTGACTAGCGGGAACTACGAG. Its translation is CASSDLTLTSGNYE. The whole CDR3 reads CASSDLTLTSGNYEQYF.

As for this clone: The read ends 3 residues shy of where the CDR3 ends; the end is completed using the germline J gene. This chain links TRBV14 with TRBJ1-1; D is uncertain. CDR3 size: 15 residues. V was shortened by 1 base and J by 1 base, with 10 bases between the two germline ends. The germline CDR1 and CDR2 sequences are SGHDN and FVKESK. The CDR3 bases that were read are TGTGCCAGCAGCCAAGCTTATCGACAGAACACTGAA. Amino acid sequence: CASSQAYRQNTE. The complete CDR3 reads CASSQAYRQNTEAFF. The full variable domain, rest sourced from reference TRBV14 and TRBJ1-1, is EAGVTQFPSHSVIEKGQTVTLRCDPISGHDNLYWYRRVMGKEIKFLLHFVKESKQDESGMPNNRFLAERTGGTYSTLKVQPAELEDSGVYFCASSQAYRQNTEAFFGQGTRLTVV.

On this clone itself: The sequence runs out 3 residues before the end of the CDR3; the remainder is reconstructed from the germline J gene. The chain couples TRBV20-1 to TRBJ1-2; D is uncertain. Germline assignment: CDR1 DFQATT and CDR2 SNEGSKA (reference sequence). Deletions cut 0 bases from V and 7 bases from J, with 9 bases between. The CDR3 is 12 residues long. CDR3 bases read: TGCAGTGCTAGAGATTGGGCGGGTGGC. Amino acid sequence: CSARDWAGG. The CDR3 as a whole reads CSARDWAGGYTF.

Of note for this clone: The CDR3 end lies 3 residues beyond the end of the read and is filled in from the germline J gene. The rearrangement joins TRBV12-3 or TRBV12-4 to TRBJ2-4; tentative D call: TRBD2 (7 bases). This CDR3 is 11 amino acids long. The CDR3 loop reads CASSMAGAQYF. CDR3 bases read: TGTGCCAGCAGTATGGCGGGGGCT.

A remark on this clone: The read finishes 3 residues shy of the CDR3 end, and the germline J gene is used to complete it. The V call is TRBV19, the J call TRBJ1-4; the match to TRBD1 covers 9 bases. CDR3 length: 14 amino acids. CDR1 LNHDA and CDR2 SQIVND come from the germline V gene (reference sequence). After removal of 8 bases from V and 7 bases from J, the junction contained 8 bases not matched to a gene. Partial CDR3 DNA: TGTGCCAGTCAAAACAGGGGGCAGGCTGAAAAA. Its translation is CASQNRGQAEK. The whole CDR3 protein reads CASQNRGQAEKLFF.

In regard to this clone: The DNA ends 3 residues before the CDR3 does, and the rest of the CDR3 is filled in from the germline J gene. The V call is TRBV10-3, the J call TRBJ2-7, with TRBD2 matching over 9 bases. Germline V gene sequence: CDR1 ENHRY, CDR2 SYGVKD. With 8 bases clipped from V and 0 bases from J, the junction kept 8 bases outside the gene matches. The CDR3 is 15 residues long. The CDR3 reads CAIAASGTNSYEQYF. CDR3 DNA, as far as it was read: TGTGCCATCGCGGCTAGCGGGACCAACTCCTACGAG.

CDR3 in amino acids: CASSPGLAGGPSYEQYF. The part of the CDR3 DNA that was read is TGTGCCAGCAGCCCGGGACTAGCGGGAGGACCGTCCTACGAG. The chain has TRBV7-8 and TRBJ2-7, with TRBD2 matching over 15 bases. The read comes to an end 3 residues before the CDR3 does, leaving the germline J gene to fill in the end. Germline CDR1 SGHVS, CDR2 FQNEAQ. The CDR3 is made up of 17 amino acids. J was trimmed by 1 base and V by 5 bases; bases with no gene match: 6.

On this clone: The read halts 3 residues ahead of the CDR3 end, with the missing end drawn from the germline J gene. The V gene is TRBV18, the J gene TRBJ2-3, with D unclear. The ends were cut back, 3 bases at V and 5 bases at J, with 9 bases in the middle. The CDR3 consists of 13 residues. Looked up from germline, CDR1 is KGHSH and CDR2 is LQKENI. The CDR3: CASSPFREDTQYF. The CDR3 bases that were read are TGTGCCAGCTCACCTTTCAGAGAAGATACG.

Of note for this clone: The CDR3 is cut off 3 residues early in the read; its end comes from the germline J gene. The chain uses TRBV7-9 and TRBJ1-5, with 7 bases lining up with TRBD1. V lost 5 bases and J lost 6; bases outside the gene matches: 4. The CDR3 is made up of 13 amino acids. Germline V gives CDR1 SEHNR, CDR2 FQNEAQ (reference sequence). The covered CDR3 bases are TGTGCCAGCAGCAGACAGGGAAGTCAGCCC. It is translated as CASSRQGSQP. The full-length CDR3 reads as CASSRQGSQPQHF. Complete variable domain (other parts from reference TRBV7-9 and TRBJ1-5): DTGVSQNPRHKITKRGQNVTFRCDPISEHNRLYWYRQTLGQGPEFLTYFQNEAQLEKSRLLSDRFSAERPKGSFSTLEIQRTEQGDSAMYLCASSRQGSQPQHFGDGTRLSIL.

About this clone itself: The CDR3 goes on 3 residues after the read ends, and that part is filled in from the germline J gene. This chain links TRBV5-6 with TRBJ2-3, with 9 nucleotides matching TRBD2. V was clipped by 0 bases and J by 7 bases; unmatched bases: 3. CDR1 SGHDT and CDR2 YYEEEE come from the germline V gene. The CDR3 has 14 residues. The sequenced CDR3 bases are TGTGCCAGCAGCTTGGGAGCGGGAGGCAATACG. Amino acid sequence: CASSLGAGGNT. Given in full, the CDR3 is CASSLGAGGNTQYF.

As regards this clone: With the read ending 3 residues before the CDR3 end, the germline J gene is used to fill in that end. The genes are TRBV7-8 and TRBJ1-3, with TRBD1 matching 9 bases. The CDR3 loop spans 17 amino acids. Germline V gene data show CDR1 as SGHVS and CDR2 as FQNEAQ. Losses at the gene ends were 5 bases for V and 0 bases for J; bases not matched to a gene: 8. The sequenced CDR3 bases are TGTGCCAGCAGCCGGAAGGGGACAGGGTCCTCTGGAAACACC. Translating gives CASSRKGTGSSGNT. The entire CDR3 reads CASSRKGTGSSGNTIYF.

A remark on this clone: The read is 3 residues too short to cover the CDR3 end, so that end is filled in from the germline J gene. This chain uses TRBV5-1 with TRBJ2-1; weak D call: TRBD2 (5 bases). The length of the CDR3 is 13 residues. CDR1 and CDR2 from the germline V gene are SGHRS and YFSETQ. The ends were cut back, 2 bases at V and 4 bases at J, with 7 bases in the middle. CDR3 sequence: CASSLAVYNEQFF. Incomplete CDR3 DNA: TGCGCCAGCAGCTTAGCGGTTTACAATGAG.

About this clone itself: With the read ending 3 residues before the CDR3 end, the germline J gene is used to fill in that end. J is TRBJ2-7 and V is TRBV7-8; possibly TRBD1 for D (5 bases). Trimming removed 1 base at V and 6 bases at J, with 16 bases between. The CDR3 runs to 15 residues. Per the germline V gene, CDR1 is SGHVS and CDR2 is FQNEAQ. Incomplete CDR3 DNA: TGTGCCAGCAGCTTAGGGGGCAGGGCGCTTGGCGAG. Translated: CASSLGGRALGE. The full-length CDR3 reads as CASSLGGRALGEQYF.

Worth noting for this clone: Read sequence stops 3 residues before the CDR3 end, and the germline J gene provides the missing end. This chain links TRBV28 with TRBJ2-2, with D possibly being TRBD2 (6 bases). Germline values: CDR1 MDHEN, CDR2 SYDVKM. The CDR3 loop spans 15 amino acids. Trimming took 5 bases from V and 4 from J, leaving 14 bases between them. CDR3 residues: CASSGAVGGTGELFF. The CDR3 bases that were read are TGTGCCAGCAGTGGGGCCGTCGGGGGCACCGGGGAG.

As regards this clone: The sample carries other DNA sequences with the same CDR3. The CDR3 bases that were read are TGCGCCAGCAGCTTGGGACAGGGTAGCTACGAG. It yields the protein CASSLGQGSYE. The full CDR3 sequence reads CASSLGQGSYEQYF. The chain couples TRBV5-1 to TRBJ2-7; 7 bases are a match to TRBD1. The CDR3 end is not reached by the read, which stops 3 residues before it; the germline J gene fills it in. V lost 0 bases and J lost 3; bases outside the gene matches: 3. CDR1 and CDR2 from the germline V gene are SGHRS and YFSETQ. The CDR3 sequence is 14 residues long.

Note on this clone: Sequencing ends 3 residues short of the CDR3 end; the germline J gene provides the rest. The V call is TRBV28, the J call TRBJ2-7, with D perhaps TRBD2 (6 bases). The CDR3 is made up of 15 amino acids. V lost 2 bases and J lost 5, with 16 bases in between. Germline V lookup: CDR1 MDHEN, CDR2 SYDVKM. Incomplete CDR3 DNA: TGTGCCAGCAGTTTACCAGGCGGGATGCAAGACGAG. Amino acids: CASSLPGGMQDE. The whole CDR3 sequence is CASSLPGGMQDEQYF.

Details on this clone: The read terminates 3 residues ahead of where the CDR3 ends, so the germline J gene completes it. The gene calls are TRBV5-8 and TRBJ2-5; perhaps TRBD1 as D (5 bases). Trimming took off 3 bases at V and 4 bases at J, with 7 bases between the two ends. The CDR3 has 12 residues. CDR1 is SGHTS and CDR2 is YDEGEE in the germline V gene. CDR3 DNA (partial): TGTGCCAGCAGCTCCGACAGAGAGACC. It specifies CASSSDRET. The full CDR3 is CASSSDRETQYF.

The CDR3 bases that were read are TGCAGTGCTAGAGCACCAGGGGGCTACGAG. Translation: CSARAPGGYE. The whole CDR3 is CSARAPGGYEQYF. The chain has TRBV20-1 and TRBJ2-7, with 7 bases identical to TRBD1. The read is 3 residues too short to cover the CDR3 end, so that end is filled in from the germline J gene. J gave up 3 bases and V 1 base, and 3 bases lay outside the gene matches. Germline V gene data show CDR1 as DFQATT and CDR2 as SNEGSKA (reference sequence). The CDR3 is 13 residues long.

For this clone: The read finishes 3 residues shy of the CDR3 end, and the germline J gene is used to complete it. The rearrangement links TRBV19 to TRBJ2-2; 16 nucleotides align to TRBD2. The V and J ends lost 4 bases and 6 bases, in that order; junction bases with no gene match: 8. The CDR3 has 18 amino acids. The germline CDR1 and CDR2 sequences are LNHDA and SQIVND (reference sequence). This CDR3 is CASSTLGLAGGPPGELFF. Incomplete CDR3 DNA: TGTGCCAGTAGTACATTGGGACTAGCGGGAGGGCCCCCCGGGGAG.

With regard to this clone: The read gets to within 3 residues of the CDR3 end, and the germline J gene fills in the rest. This chain connects TRBV5-5 to TRBJ2-7; D is possibly TRBD1 (7 bases). The V end was cut by 4 bases, the J end by 0 bases, with 11 bases between. Germline loops: CDR1 SGHKS, CDR2 YYEKEE (reference sequence). This CDR3 comprises 14 residues. The CDR3 bases that were read are TGTGCCAGCAGCGTCAGGGGGGTCTCCTACGAG. Protein: CASSVRGVSYE. The complete CDR3 protein is CASSVRGVSYEQYF.

As to this clone: The read terminates 3 residues ahead of where the CDR3 ends, so the germline J gene completes it. The chain has TRBV20-1 and TRBJ2-1, with a tentative D call TRBD2 (6 bases). The germline gives CDR1 DFQATT, CDR2 SNEGSKA (reference sequence). This CDR3 contains 14 residues. With 6 bases removed from V and 6 bases from J, the gap between germline ends came to 18 bases. The CDR3 is CSARLDATFNEQFF. Partial CDR3 DNA: TGCAGTGCGCGACTAGATGCCACCTTCAATGAG.

Note on this clone: The CDR3 end is not reached by the read, which stops 3 residues before it; the germline J gene fills it in. The genes are TRBV7-9 and TRBJ1-1, with 7 bases aligning to TRBD1. The CDR3 length is 13 residues. Germline V lookup: CDR1 SEHNR, CDR2 FQNEAQ (reference sequence). Trimming cost V 5 bases and J 5 bases; bases outside gene matches: 5. The CDR3 region is CASSGQTGTEAFF. The covered CDR3 bases are TGTGCCAGCAGCGGTCAGACAGGGACTGAA.

Notes on this clone: The read ends 3 residues early relative to the CDR3; the germline J gene fills the gap. The rearrangement links TRBV20-1 to TRBJ2-7, with D unclear. This CDR3 region has 12 residues. Trimming shortened V by 3 bases and J by 2 bases, and 8 bases separated the two germline ends. Germline lookup yields CDR1 DFQATT and CDR2 SNEGSKA (reference sequence). CDR3 sequence reads: CSARQRAYEQYF. The CDR3 bases that were read are TGCAGTGCTAGGCAGCGAGCCTACGAG.

As to this clone: The CDR3 end lies 3 residues beyond the end of the read and is filled in from the germline J gene. The rearrangement uses TRBV30 and TRBJ2-4; D perhaps matches TRBD2 (5 bases). Trimming cost V 4 bases and J 8 bases, with 9 bases left between them. The CDR3 extends over 11 amino acids. Germline CDR1 reads GTSNPN; CDR2 reads SVGIG (reference sequence). The DNA read from the CDR3 is TGTGCCTGGACCCGCGGGCACATT. Its translation: CAWTRGHI. The whole CDR3 reads CAWTRGHIQYF.

Remarks on this clone: Read coverage stops 3 residues before the CDR3 terminus; the germline J gene supplies the remainder. The chain uses TRBV29-1 and TRBJ2-7, with TRBD2 as a possible D gene (6 bases). Germline CDR1 reads SQVTM; CDR2 reads ANQGSEA. The CDR3 is 13 amino acids. The germline V and J ends were trimmed by 6 bases and 3 bases, with 15 bases remaining between them. CDR3 DNA, as far as it was read: TGCAGCGTCCTATTGGGCGGGAACTACGAG. Protein product: CSVLLGGNYE. The whole CDR3 protein is CSVLLGGNYEQYF.

This clone is identified as medium-sized from frequency. The CDR3 is cut off 3 residues early in the read; its end comes from the germline J gene. The chain joins TRBV19 to TRBJ2-3; tentatively, D is TRBD2 (5 bases). The CDR3 totals 16 residues. The V end lost 4 bases, the J end lost 0 bases, and 14 bases lay between the germline ends. CDR1 is LNHDA, CDR2 SQIVND, per germline (reference sequence). The CDR3 reads CASSRTSTSSTDTQYF. The part of the CDR3 DNA that was read is TGTGCCAGTAGTAGGACTTCAACCTCTAGCACAGATACG.

A remark on this clone: The CDR3 goes on 3 residues after the read ends, and that part is filled in from the germline J gene. The chain combines TRBV18 with TRBJ2-2, with 10 bases lining up with TRBD2. V shed 8 bases, J shed 3 bases, and the junction held 6 bases outside the gene matches. Germline V gene sequence: CDR1 KGHSH, CDR2 LQKENI. This CDR3 region has 15 residues. CDR3 residues: CASHPTSGDTGELFF. The sequenced part of the CDR3 DNA is TGTGCCAGCCATCCCACTAGCGGGGACACCGGGGAG. Looking up the rest from reference TRBV18 and TRBJ2-2 gives the full variable domain: NAGVMQNPRHLVRRRGQEARLRCSPMKGHSHVYWYRQLPEEGLKFMVYLQKENIIDESGMPKERFSAEFPKEGPSILRIQQVVRGDSAAYFCASHPTSGDTGELFFGEGSRLTVL.

Worth noting for this clone: The CDR3 is cut off 3 residues early in the read; its end comes from the germline J gene. The chain has TRBV28 and TRBJ2-7; no clear D gene. Looked up from germline, CDR1 is MDHEN and CDR2 is SYDVKM. Trimming cost V 6 bases and J 3 bases, with 15 bases left between them. The CDR3 loop spans 14 amino acids. The sequenced CDR3 bases are TGTGCCAGCAGACGACTCCCCCGAGGCTACGAG. Translation: CASRRLPRGYE. The full-length CDR3 reads as CASRRLPRGYEQYF.